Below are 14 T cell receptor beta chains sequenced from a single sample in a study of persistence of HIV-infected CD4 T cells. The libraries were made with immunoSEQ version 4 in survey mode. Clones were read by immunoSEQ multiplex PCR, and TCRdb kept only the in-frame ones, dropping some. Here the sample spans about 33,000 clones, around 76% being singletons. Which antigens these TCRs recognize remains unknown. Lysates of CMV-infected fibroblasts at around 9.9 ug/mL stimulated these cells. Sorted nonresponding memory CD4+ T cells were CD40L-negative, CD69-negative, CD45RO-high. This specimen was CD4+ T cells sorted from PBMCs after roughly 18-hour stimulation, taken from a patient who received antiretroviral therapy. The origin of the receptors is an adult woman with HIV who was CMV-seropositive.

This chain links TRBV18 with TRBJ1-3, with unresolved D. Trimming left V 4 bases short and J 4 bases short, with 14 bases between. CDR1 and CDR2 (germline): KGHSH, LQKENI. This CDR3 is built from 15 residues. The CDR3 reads CASSLESATGNTIYF. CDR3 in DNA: TGTGCCAGCTCACTAGAAAGCGCGACGGGAAACACCATATATTTT.

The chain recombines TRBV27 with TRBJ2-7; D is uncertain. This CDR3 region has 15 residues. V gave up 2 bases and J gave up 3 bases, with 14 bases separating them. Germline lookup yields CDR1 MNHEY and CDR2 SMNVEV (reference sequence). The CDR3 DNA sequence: TGTGCCAGCAGTTTAGCCGGGCCGAATTACTACGAGCAGTACTTC. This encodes CASSLAGPNYYEQYF.

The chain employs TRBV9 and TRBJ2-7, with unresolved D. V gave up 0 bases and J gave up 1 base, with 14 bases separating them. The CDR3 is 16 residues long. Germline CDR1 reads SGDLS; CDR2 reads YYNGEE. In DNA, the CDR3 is TGTGCCAGCAGCGTAGACCCAGGCGTCCTATCCTACGAGCAGTACTTC. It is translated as CASSVDPGVLSYEQYF. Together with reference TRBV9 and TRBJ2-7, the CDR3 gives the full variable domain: DSGVTQTPKHLITATGQRVTLRCSPRSGDLSVYWYQQSLDQGLQFLIQYYNGEERAKGNILERFSAQQFPDLHSELNLSSLELGDSALYFCASSVDPGVLSYEQYFGPGTRLTVT.

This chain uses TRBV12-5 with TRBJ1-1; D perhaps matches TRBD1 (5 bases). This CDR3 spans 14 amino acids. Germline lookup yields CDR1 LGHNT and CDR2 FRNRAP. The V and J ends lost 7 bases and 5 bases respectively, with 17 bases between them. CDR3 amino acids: CASAPRDGLTEAFF. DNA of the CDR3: TGTGCTAGTGCCCCCAGGGATGGGCTTACTGAAGCTTTCTTT.

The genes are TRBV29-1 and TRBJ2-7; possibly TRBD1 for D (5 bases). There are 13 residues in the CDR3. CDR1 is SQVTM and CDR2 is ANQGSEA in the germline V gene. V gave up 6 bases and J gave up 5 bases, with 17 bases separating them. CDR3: CSVRTTANDEQYF. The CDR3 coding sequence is TGCAGCGTAAGGACGACAGCGAACGACGAGCAGTACTTC.

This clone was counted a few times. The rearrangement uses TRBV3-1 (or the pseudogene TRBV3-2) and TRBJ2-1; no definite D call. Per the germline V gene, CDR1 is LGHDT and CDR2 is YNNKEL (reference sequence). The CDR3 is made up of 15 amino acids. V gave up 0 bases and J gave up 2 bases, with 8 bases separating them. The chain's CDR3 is CASSQEGFPYNEQFF. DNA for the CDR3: TGTGCCAGCAGCCAAGAAGGGTTCCCCTACAATGAGCAGTTCTTC.

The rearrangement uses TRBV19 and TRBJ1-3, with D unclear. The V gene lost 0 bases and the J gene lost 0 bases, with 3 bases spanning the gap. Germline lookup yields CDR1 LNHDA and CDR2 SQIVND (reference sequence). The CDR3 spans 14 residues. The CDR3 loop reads CASSIDFSGNTIYF. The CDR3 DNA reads TGTGCCAGTAGTATAGACTTCTCTGGAAACACCATATATTTT.

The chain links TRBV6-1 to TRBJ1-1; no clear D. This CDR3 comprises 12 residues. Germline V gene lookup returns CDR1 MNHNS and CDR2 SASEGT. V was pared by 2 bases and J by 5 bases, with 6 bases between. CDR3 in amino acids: CASSERYTEAFF. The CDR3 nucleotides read TGTGCCAGCAGTGAACGTTATACTGAAGCTTTCTTT.

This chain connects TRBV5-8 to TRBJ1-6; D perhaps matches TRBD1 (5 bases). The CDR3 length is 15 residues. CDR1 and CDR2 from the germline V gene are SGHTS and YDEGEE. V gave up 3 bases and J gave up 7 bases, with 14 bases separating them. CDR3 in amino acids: CASSSTGTQNSPLHF. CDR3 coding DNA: TGTGCCAGCAGCTCTACCGGGACTCAAAATTCACCCCTCCACTTT.

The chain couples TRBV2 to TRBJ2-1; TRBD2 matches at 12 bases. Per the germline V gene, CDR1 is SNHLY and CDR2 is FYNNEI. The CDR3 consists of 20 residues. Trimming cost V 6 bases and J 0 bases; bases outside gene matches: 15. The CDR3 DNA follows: TGTGCCAGCAGCCGACCCCAGACTAGCGGGAGACCCACCTCCTACAATGAGCAGTTCTTC. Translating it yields CASSRPQTSGRPTSYNEQFF.

As DNA, the CDR3 is TGCGCCAGCAGCTTGGAAGGGTACGCAGATACGCAGTATTTT. Amino acids: CASSLEGYADTQYF. The chain couples TRBV5-1 to TRBJ2-3, with no clear D. Trimming took off 0 bases at V and 4 bases at J, with 9 bases between the two ends. This CDR3 comprises 14 residues. Germline loops: CDR1 SGHRS, CDR2 YFSETQ.

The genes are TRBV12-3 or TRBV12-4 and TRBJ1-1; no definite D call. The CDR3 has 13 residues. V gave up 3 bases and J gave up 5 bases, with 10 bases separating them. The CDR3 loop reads CASSFALRTEAFF. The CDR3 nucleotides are TGTGCCAGCAGTTTCGCCTTGCGGACTGAAGCTTTCTTT.

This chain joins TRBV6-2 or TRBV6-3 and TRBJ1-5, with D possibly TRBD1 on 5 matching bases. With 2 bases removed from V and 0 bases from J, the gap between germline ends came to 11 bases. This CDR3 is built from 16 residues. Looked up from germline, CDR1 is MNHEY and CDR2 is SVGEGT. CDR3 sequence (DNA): TGTGCCAGCAGTTACGGTCCAGGGCTTAGCAATCAGCCCCAGCATTTT. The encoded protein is CASSYGPGLSNQPQHF.

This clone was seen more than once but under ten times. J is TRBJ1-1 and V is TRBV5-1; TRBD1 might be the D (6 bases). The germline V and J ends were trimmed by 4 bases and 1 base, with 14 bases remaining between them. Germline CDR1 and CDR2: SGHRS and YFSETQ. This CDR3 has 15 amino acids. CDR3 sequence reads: CASSGGQSGNTEAFF. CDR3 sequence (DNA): TGCGCCAGCAGCGGAGGACAGTCTGGGAACACTGAAGCTTTCTTT.